One and the same sample provided the 17 T cell receptor beta chains below, sequenced in a study of CD8 T cells in Susac syndrome. Random hexamers were used to reverse transcribe an amount of roughly 0.45 to 1 ug RNA. In TCRdb, the immunoSEQ multiplex PCR reads were re-called with MiXCR into one record per CDR3 protein. The repertoire holds some 160,000 distinct CDR3 sequences, with around 94% as singletons. Specimen: CD4+ T cells from PBMCs. The receptors shown here come from a human donor with Susac syndrome.

The chain has TRBV3-1 and TRBJ1-1, with D possibly TRBD1 on 5 matching bases. The CDR3 is 16 residues long. V gave up 1 base and J gave up 9 bases, with 21 bases separating them. The V gene's germline CDR1 is LGHDT and CDR2 YNNKEL (reference sequence). The CDR3 DNA sequence: TGTGCCAGCAGCCAAGGAACGGGACTGGCGTTGACTAAAGCTTTCTTT. Protein sequence: CASSQGTGLALTKAFF. Full variable domain (outside the CDR3, taken from reference TRBV3-1 and TRBJ1-1): DTAVSQTPKYLVTQMGNDKSIKCEQNLGHDTMYWYKQDSKKFLKIMFSYNNKELIINETVPNRFSPKSPDKAHLNLHINSLELGDSAVYFCASSQGTGLALTKAFFGQGTRLTVV.

The genes are TRBV2 and TRBJ1-5, with D possibly being TRBD1 (6 bases). Germline values: CDR1 SNHLY, CDR2 FYNNEI. V lost 3 bases and J lost 3, with 9 bases in between. CDR3 size: 14 residues. Here the CDR3 DNA reads TGTGCCAGCAGTGACAGGGGATTCAATCAGCCCCAGCATTTT. Its translation: CASSDRGFNQPQHF.

V is TRBV5-1 and J is TRBJ1-4, with D unresolved. Trimming took 5 bases from V and 0 from J, leaving 8 bases between them. This CDR3 region has 14 residues. Germline V gives CDR1 SGHRS, CDR2 YFSETQ. The CDR3 nucleotides are TGCGCCAGCAGGTGGGAGGCAACTAATGAAAAACTGTTTTTT. This gives the protein CASRWEATNEKLFF.

The chain combines TRBV5-4 with TRBJ1-2; 9 bases agree with TRBD1. The CDR3 is made up of 14 amino acids. The junction had 3 bases not matched to a gene; V was cut back by 2 bases and J by 4 bases. CDR1 and CDR2 from the germline V gene are SGHNT and YYREEE (reference sequence). The CDR3 here is CASSLQGAVYGYTF. The CDR3 DNA is TGTGCCAGCAGCTTACAGGGGGCTGTCTATGGCTACACCTTC.

This chain joins TRBV18 and TRBJ2-1; TRBD1 aligns across 7 bases. Germline trimming cut 3 bases from V and 10 bases from J; bases unmatched to any gene: 0. The germline V gene encodes CDR1 KGHSH and CDR2 LQKENI. The CDR3 is 11 residues long. In DNA, the CDR3 is TGTGCCAGCTCACCGGACAGGGAGCAGTTCTTC. Protein sequence: CASSPDREQFF.

The chain recombines TRBV5-1 with TRBJ2-3; 9 nucleotides agree with TRBD2. CDR1 is SGHRS, CDR2 YFSETQ, per germline. V lost 2 bases and J lost 2; bases outside the gene matches: 9. The CDR3 contains 17 residues. In DNA, the CDR3 is TGCGCCAGCAGCTTCAGCTCCGGGACTAGCCCCACAGATACGCAGTATTTT. Amino acid sequence: CASSFSSGTSPTDTQYF.

The rearrangement uses TRBV5-1 and TRBJ2-1; TRBD2 is a possible D gene (5 bases). V shed 3 bases and J shed 4 bases, with 14 bases lying between them. Per the germline V gene, CDR1 is SGHRS and CDR2 is YFSETQ. The CDR3 is 15 amino acids. DNA for the CDR3: TGCGCCAGCAGCTCGGGCGAGACGGGGTACAATGAGCAGTTCTTC. Translated: CASSSGETGYNEQFF.

This CDR3 reads CSARETGTGELFF. CDR3 bases: TGCAGTGCTAGAGAAACAGGGACCGGGGAGCTGTTTTTT. V and J are TRBV20-1 and TRBJ2-2, with D possibly matching TRBD1 (6 bases). V dropped 0 bases and J dropped 5 bases, with 7 bases sitting between them. The CDR3 runs to 13 residues. Germline V CDR1 and CDR2: DFQATT, SNEGSKA (reference sequence).

This chain uses TRBV20-1 with TRBJ1-5, with 7 positions matching TRBD1. Germline V CDR1 and CDR2: DFQATT, SNEGSKA (reference sequence). V was pared by 3 bases and J by 3 bases, with 5 bases of the junction left unmatched. This CDR3 region has 14 residues. The DNA of the CDR3 is TGCAGTGCTAGGTACAGGGGTTCCAATCAGCCCCAGCATTTT. This gives the protein CSARYRGSNQPQHF.

The rearrangement joins TRBV20-1 to TRBJ2-5; D is unclear. Germline assignment: CDR1 DFQATT and CDR2 SNEGSKA (reference sequence). Trimming cost V 6 bases and J 2 bases, with 13 bases left between them. The CDR3 totals 13 residues. The CDR3 DNA sequence: TGCAGTGCCGCGTTTGGTTCTCAAGAGACCCAGTACTTC. Its translation: CSAAFGSQETQYF.

This clonotype was seen just once. The chain joins TRBV15 to TRBJ1-6; TRBD1 is a possible D gene (5 bases). V lost 4 bases to trimming and J lost 7 bases, with 11 bases between them. There are 14 residues in the CDR3. CDR1 is LNHNV, CDR2 YYDKDF, per germline (reference sequence). The CDR3 is CATSNPGRNSPLHF. CDR3 DNA sequence: TGTGCCACCAGCAATCCAGGGAGAAATTCACCCCTCCACTTT. Supplemented by reference TRBV15 and TRBJ1-6, the full variable domain reads DAMVIQNPRYQVTQFGKPVTLSCSQTLNHNVMYWYQQKSSQAPKLLFHYYDKDFNNEADTPDNFQSRRPNTSFCFLDIRSPGLGDTAMYLCATSNPGRNSPLHFGNGTRLTVT.

A single count supports this clonotype. The gene calls are TRBV5-1 and TRBJ2-3; 10 nucleotides line up with TRBD1. Germline V gives CDR1 SGHRS, CDR2 YFSETQ. The CDR3 covers 14 residues. J gave up 6 bases and V 4 bases, and 5 bases lay outside the gene matches. Here the CDR3 reads CASSLKTGGDTQYF. The DNA of the CDR3 is TGCGCCAGCAGCCTAAAGACAGGGGGCGATACGCAGTATTTT.

The V call is TRBV12-3 or TRBV12-4, the J call TRBJ2-1; TRBD2 matches 8 bases. This CDR3 is 15 amino acids long. J gave up 5 bases and V 7 bases, and 10 bases lay outside the gene matches. This chain's CDR3 is CASNRLAPSNNEQFF. The DNA for the CDR3 is TGTGCCAGCAACCGACTAGCGCCGTCGAACAATGAGCAGTTCTTC.

The V gene is TRBV6-2 or TRBV6-3, the J gene TRBJ2-3; 8 bases fit TRBD2. V dropped 6 bases and J dropped 5; count of bases not matched to a gene: 7. Germline V gene sequence: CDR1 MNHEY, CDR2 SVGEGT. This CDR3 comprises 14 residues. DNA for the CDR3: TGTGCCAGCAGAGTTACGGCGGGGGGAGATACGCAGTATTTT. It codes for CASRVTAGGDTQYF.

The chain uses TRBV4-3 and TRBJ1-2; D is perhaps TRBD1 (5 bases). CDR3 size: 14 residues. Germline values: CDR1 LGHNA, CDR2 YSLEER. V was cut by 5 bases and J by 4 bases, with 14 bases left in between. This chain's CDR3 is CASSGRDGPYGYTF. The CDR3, as DNA: TGCGCCAGCAGCGGCCGGGACGGCCCCTATGGCTACACCTTC.

The CDR3 region has the DNA TGCAGCGTTCGGACCAGTCGGGATGGCTACACCTTC. Its translation is CSVRTSRDGYTF. The genes are TRBV29-1 and TRBJ1-2, with D unclear. The CDR3 loop spans 12 amino acids. The V gene's germline CDR1 is SQVTM and CDR2 ANQGSEA. Trimming took 5 bases from V and 6 from J, leaving 13 bases between them.

This clonotype was seen a few times. This chain joins TRBV2 and TRBJ2-5; TRBD2 might be the D (6 bases). Germline-derived CDR1 and CDR2 are SNHLY and FYNNEI. Trimming shortened V by 5 bases and J by 3 bases, and 10 bases separated the two germline ends. This CDR3 region has 13 residues. In DNA, the CDR3 is TGTGCCAGCAGTAGTAGCGGAGAAGAGACCCAGTACTTC. Translated, it gives CASSSSGEETQYF.